These 32 T cell receptor beta chains were all obtained from the same sample, sequenced in a study of T cell repertoires in cytomegalovirus infection. TCRdb re-derived calls from the reads in MiXCR, one entry per CDR3 protein. Of some 97,000 distinct CDR3 sequences in the sample, under 25% were seen once. Sequencing input: CD8+ T cells from PBMCs. The receptor set was obtained from a human donor in good health (CMV status not recorded). Some clones in this sample may be carry-over from other donors' samples.

The rearrangement joins TRBV20-1 to TRBJ2-1, with a weak D call TRBD1 (5 bases). CDR3 length equals 15 residues. The germline V gene encodes CDR1 DFQATT and CDR2 SNEGSKA (reference sequence). V was pared by 3 bases and J by 1 base, with 13 bases between. CDR3 DNA: TGCAGTGCTAGGGACAACCGCGTTTCCTACAATGAGCAGTTCTTC. This codes for CSARDNRVSYNEQFF.

This clonotype was observed a handful of times. The genes are TRBV6-2 or TRBV6-3 and TRBJ1-1; no clear D. The CDR3 totals 13 residues. The V and J ends lost 2 bases and 1 base respectively, with 5 bases between them. Germline loops: CDR1 MNHEY, CDR2 SVGEGT. DNA of the CDR3: TGTGCCAGCAGTTACCACGAGAACACTGAAGCTTTCTTT. Its protein is CASSYHENTEAFF.

The chain couples TRBV6-5 to TRBJ2-1, with 7 bases aligning to TRBD2. Germline assignment: CDR1 MNHEY and CDR2 SVGAGI. With V trimmed by 4 bases and J by 7 bases, 4 bases remained unmatched. This CDR3 spans 13 amino acids. The chain's CDR3 is CASSSAGRNEQFF. The CDR3 DNA reads as TGTGCCAGCAGTTCTGCCGGGAGGAATGAGCAGTTCTTC.

This clonotype has more than one count but fewer than ten. The V gene is TRBV6-6, the J gene TRBJ2-2; 8 bases map to TRBD2. Looked up from germline, CDR1 is MNHNY and CDR2 is SVGAGI (reference sequence). Trimming removed 0 bases from V and 7 bases from J; junction bases left unmatched: 4. There are 15 residues in the CDR3. The CDR3 loop reads CASSYSWTSNGELFF. The CDR3 nucleotides are TGTGCCAGCAGTTACTCGTGGACTAGCAACGGGGAGCTGTTTTTT.

This clonotype was detected a few times. This chain uses TRBV7-8 with TRBJ2-3; D is unresolved. V shed 5 bases and J shed 0 bases, with 15 bases lying between them. CDR1 is SGHVS and CDR2 is FQNEAQ in the germline V gene. The CDR3 totals 16 residues. The CDR3 sequence is CASSPQTYLSTDTQYF. CDR3 DNA: TGTGCCAGCAGCCCCCAGACTTACTTAAGCACAGATACGCAGTATTTT.

This rearrangement joins TRBV20-1 to TRBJ2-7, with 8 bases identical to TRBD2. Germline V gene sequence: CDR1 DFQATT, CDR2 SNEGSKA (reference sequence). Germline trimming cut 0 bases from V and 3 bases from J; bases unmatched to any gene: 4. The CDR3 runs 14 residues. Written as DNA, the CDR3 is TGCAGTGCTAGAGATCCGGGAGGGAGCTACGAGCAGTACTTC. As protein: CSARDPGGSYEQYF.

The V call is TRBV12-3 or TRBV12-4, the J call TRBJ1-1, with D possibly matching TRBD1 (5 bases). The CDR3 spans 15 residues. The V gene lost 7 bases and the J gene lost 8 bases, with 23 bases spanning the gap. CDR3 loop: CASTMTRDLFWEAFF. The CDR3, as DNA: TGTGCCAGCACCATGACCCGGGACCTCTTCTGGGAAGCTTTCTTT.

This clonotype came up a few times. The rearrangement joins TRBV7-9 to TRBJ2-1; D possibly uses TRBD1 or TRBD2 (5 bases each). The CDR3 is made up of 16 amino acids. The V end was cut by 4 bases, the J end by 0 bases, with 13 bases between. Germline V gives CDR1 SEHNR, CDR2 FQNEAQ (reference sequence). CDR3 protein: CASSSGEGNSYNEQFF. The DNA of the CDR3 is TGTGCCAGCAGCTCCGGCGAGGGGAACTCCTACAATGAGCAGTTCTTC.

The J gene is TRBJ2-1, the V gene TRBV29-1; D is perhaps TRBD1 or TRBD2 (5 bases each). V was clipped by 5 bases and J by 6 bases, with 17 bases between them. CDR1 and CDR2 (germline): SQVTM, ANQGSEA. The CDR3 is 14 amino acids. In DNA form, the CDR3 reads TGCAGCGTTACCACCGGGACCAAAGCCAATGAGCAGTTCTTC. Its translation is CSVTTGTKANEQFF.

V usage is TRBV7-6 and J usage is TRBJ1-5; TRBD1 matches 7 bases. The CDR3 loop spans 13 amino acids. Germline assignment: CDR1 SGHVS and CDR2 FNYEAQ. J lost 7 bases, V lost 5 bases, and 5 bases had no gene match. The DNA for the CDR3 is TGTGCCAGCAGCGCGACAGGGAAGCAGCCCCAGCATTTT. Residues: CASSATGKQPQHF.

This chain links TRBV20-1 with TRBJ2-7; 7 bases are a match to TRBD1. The CDR3 covers 14 residues. Germline-derived CDR1 and CDR2 are DFQATT and SNEGSKA (reference sequence). J was trimmed by 0 bases and V by 0 bases; bases with no gene match: 2. The CDR3 spells CSARDWDSSYEQYF. CDR3 DNA sequence: TGCAGTGCTAGAGATTGGGACAGCTCCTACGAGCAGTACTTC.

This clonotype was seen more than once but under ten times. The J gene is TRBJ2-5, the V gene TRBV2; D not certain. V lost 6 bases and J 5 bases, leaving 10 bases between the germline ends. The CDR3 spans 12 residues. Germline CDR1 reads SNHLY; CDR2 reads FYNNEI. The CDR3 reads CASRSYSETQYF. CDR3 coding DNA: TGTGCCAGCAGGTCATATTCCGAGACCCAGTACTTC. Full variable domain (rest looked up from reference TRBV2 and TRBJ2-5): EPEVTQTPSHQVTQMGQEVILRCVPISNHLYFYWYRQILGQKVEFLVSFYNNEISEKSEIFDDQFSVERPDGSNFTLKIRSTKLEDSAMYFCASRSYSETQYFGPGTRLLVL.

The chain joins TRBV9 to TRBJ1-2; 8 nucleotides agree with TRBD1. Germline CDR1 and CDR2: SGDLS and YYNGEE. This CDR3 contains 17 residues. J gave up 7 bases and V 3 bases, and 17 bases lay outside the gene matches. The CDR3 nucleotides read TGTGCCAGCAGCGGACGATCCGGGACAGGTGCCTATGGTGGCTACACCTTC. As protein: CASSGRSGTGAYGGYTF.

Here the CDR3 reads CASSFGGLDQETQYF. CDR3 coding DNA: TGTGCCAGCAGTTTCGGAGGGTTGGACCAAGAGACCCAGTACTTC. The chain recombines TRBV28 with TRBJ2-5; a weak D match, TRBD2 (6 bases). The V gene lost 3 bases and the J gene lost 0 bases, with 11 bases spanning the gap. This CDR3 has 15 residues. Germline V CDR1 and CDR2: MDHEN, SYDVKM.

This chain links TRBV9 with TRBJ2-3, with D perhaps TRBD2 (5 bases). The V gene lost 3 bases and the J gene lost 3 bases, with 14 bases spanning the gap. Germline V CDR1 and CDR2: SGDLS, YYNGEE. The CDR3 consists of 15 residues. CDR3 sequence (DNA): TGTGCCAGCAGCGGTTTGGGTTCGGGGACAGATACGCAGTATTTT. Its protein is CASSGLGSGTDTQYF.

The gene calls are TRBV15 and TRBJ2-7, with D unresolved. The germline V gene has CDR1 LNHNV and CDR2 YYDKDF (reference sequence). V was trimmed by 1 base and J by 6 bases, leaving 13 bases between them. This CDR3 is 14 amino acids long. Written as DNA, the CDR3 is TGTGCCACCAGCAGAGTAGAGCTCCCAATCGAGCAGTACTTC. Amino acid sequence: CATSRVELPIEQYF.

V gene TRBV7-9 combines with J gene TRBJ2-1, with D tentatively TRBD1 or TRBD2 (5 bases each). Germline-derived CDR1 and CDR2 are SEHNR and FQNEAQ (reference sequence). V was pared by 5 bases and J by 4 bases, with 18 bases between. The CDR3 runs 16 residues. CDR3 region: CASSQRPGPGYNEQFF. CDR3 nucleotide sequence: TGTGCCAGCAGCCAACGACCGGGACCCGGATACAATGAGCAGTTCTTC.

The chain links TRBV7-9 to TRBJ2-7, with 14 bases matching TRBD2. The CDR3 length is 16 residues. Trimming took 4 bases from V and 6 from J; bases not matched to a gene: 8. CDR1 and CDR2 from the germline V gene are SEHNR and FQNEAQ (reference sequence). CDR3 sequence reads: CASSSTSGGVLGEQYF. The CDR3 DNA is TGTGCCAGCAGCTCGACTAGCGGGGGGGTATTGGGCGAGCAGTACTTC. The full variable domain, with the rest looked up from reference TRBV7-9 and TRBJ2-7, is DTGVSQNPRHKITKRGQNVTFRCDPISEHNRLYWYRQTLGQGPEFLTYFQNEAQLEKSRLLSDRFSAERPKGSFSTLEIQRTEQGDSAMYLCASSSTSGGVLGEQYFGPGTRLTVT.

This chain connects TRBV28 to TRBJ1-6; D remains unclear. CDR1 and CDR2 (germline): MDHEN, SYDVKM. CDR3 length: 14 residues. V lost 3 bases and J 9 bases, leaving 12 bases between the germline ends. CDR3 nucleotide sequence: TGTGCCAGCAGTTTCCGGCCGGGCGTTTCACCCCTCCACTTT. Its translation is CASSFRPGVSPLHF.

Regarding this clonotype: One junction end disagrees with the germline gene, perhaps due to a read error. This chain connects TRBV28 to TRBJ2-7; D possibly corresponds to TRBD1 (5 bases). The CDR3 is made up of 14 amino acids. Germline V gives CDR1 MDHEN, CDR2 SYDVKM. The CDR3 DNA reads as TGTGCCAGTCGAGAGCAGGGAAGCTCCTGCGAGCAGTACTTC. Its protein is CASREQGSSCEQYF.

This clonotype was counted a few times. The chain links TRBV7-7 to TRBJ2-2; D remains ambiguous. The CDR3 sequence is 14 residues long. Germline CDR1 reads SSHAT; CDR2 reads FNYEAQ (reference sequence). CDR3 coding DNA: TGTGCTAGCCGAGGCGGTACGAACACCGGGGAGCTGTTTTTT. Translation: CASRGGTNTGELFF. Full variable domain (missing parts from reference TRBV7-7 and TRBJ2-2): GAGVSQSPRYKVTKRGQDVTLRCDPISSHATLYWYQQALGQGPEFLTYFNYEAQPDKSGLPSDRFSAERPEGSISTLTIQRTEQRDSAMYRCASRGGTNTGELFFGEGSRLTVL.

This clonotype has more than one count but fewer than ten. The genes are TRBV6-2 or TRBV6-3 and TRBJ2-7; D unresolved. The CDR3 is 13 amino acids. The germline CDR1 and CDR2 sequences are MNHEY and SVGEGT. V was clipped by 0 bases and J by 0 bases, with 3 bases between them. The CDR3 nucleotides are TGTGCCAGCAGTTACTCGATCTCCTACGAGCAGTACTTC. This codes for CASSYSISYEQYF.

A few counts support this clonotype. The chain couples TRBV5-6 to TRBJ2-3; no firm D call. The germline V gene encodes CDR1 SGHDT and CDR2 YYEEEE. V shed 3 bases and J shed 2 bases, with 7 bases lying between them. This CDR3 is 13 amino acids long. CDR3 DNA sequence: TGTGCCAGCAGCTCCGCCCTCACAGATACGCAGTATTTT. Its protein is CASSSALTDTQYF.

Ten or more counts support this clonotype. V and J are TRBV7-9 and TRBJ1-5; tentative D call: TRBD1 (6 bases). The germline V and J ends were trimmed by 1 base and 8 bases, with 9 bases remaining between them. This CDR3 region has 13 residues. Germline V gene data show CDR1 as SEHNR and CDR2 as FQNEAQ (reference sequence). Here the CDR3 DNA reads TGTGCCAGCAGCTTAGAAGGGGGGAAGCCCCAGCATTTT. It translates to CASSLEGGKPQHF.

This sequence joins TRBV20-1 and TRBJ2-1, with TRBD2 matching over 9 bases. The J segment lost 8 bases and the V segment lost 3 bases, leaving 17 bases of the junction unmatched. The CDR3 sequence is 17 residues long. CDR1 and CDR2 (germline): DFQATT, SNEGSKA (reference sequence). CDR3 coding DNA: TGCAGTGCTAGGGATTTCGGAGGAGCGGGAGGCTGGGATGAGCAGTTCTTC. Its translation is CSARDFGGAGGWDEQFF.

This clonotype was detected a few times. This chain uses TRBV20-1 with TRBJ2-5, with 12 bases aligning to TRBD2. This CDR3 region has 15 residues. The trim removed 4 bases at V and 2 bases at J, leaving 5 bases unmatched. Germline V gene sequence: CDR1 DFQATT, CDR2 SNEGSKA (reference sequence). CDR3 sequence reads: CSANGLAGSQETQYF. As DNA, the CDR3 is TGCAGTGCTAATGGACTAGCGGGATCGCAAGAGACCCAGTACTTC.

This clonotype was observed a few times. The chain employs TRBV2 and TRBJ2-3; D is uncertain. The V gene lost 5 bases and the J gene lost 5 bases, with 5 bases spanning the gap. This CDR3 is built from 11 residues. Looked up from germline, CDR1 is SNHLY and CDR2 is FYNNEI. This CDR3 reads CASSIIDTQYF. In DNA form, the CDR3 reads TGTGCCAGCAGTATAATAGATACGCAGTATTTT.

Only a few counts were recorded for this clonotype. The genes are TRBV6-2 or TRBV6-3 and TRBJ2-4; TRBD2 might be the D (6 bases). CDR3 size: 20 residues. Trimming removed 4 bases at V and 0 bases at J, with 25 bases between. Germline V CDR1 and CDR2: MNHEY, SVGEGT. DNA for the CDR3: TGTGCCAGCAGTTCCCTTTCCCCTCGTGTTGGGACTCTAGCCAAAAACATTCAGTACTTC. Protein sequence: CASSSLSPRVGTLAKNIQYF.

This clonotype was detected only a few times. The chain employs TRBV6-2 or TRBV6-3 and TRBJ1-1; weak D call: TRBD1 (6 bases). CDR1 is MNHEY and CDR2 is SVGEGT in the germline V gene. V was shortened by 5 bases and J by 1 base, with 11 bases between the two germline ends. CDR3 length equals 14 residues. The CDR3 nucleotides read TGTGCCAGCAGTGAAGACAGGAGGAACACTGAAGCTTTCTTT. This gives the protein CASSEDRRNTEAFF.

This clonotype was seen many times. The chain has TRBV20-1 and TRBJ2-7, with D perhaps TRBD1 (5 bases). The CDR3 totals 13 residues. CDR1 and CDR2 (germline): DFQATT, SNEGSKA (reference sequence). V dropped 3 bases and J dropped 0 bases, with 9 bases sitting between them. The CDR3, as DNA: TGCAGTGCTAGTAGCAGGGACTCCTACGAGCAGTACTTC. Amino acid sequence: CSASSRDSYEQYF.

This clonotype has ten or more counts. This rearrangement joins TRBV2 to TRBJ1-1; D is undetermined. Trimming stripped 5 bases from V and 4 bases from J, with 20 bases between. This CDR3 contains 16 residues. Germline V gene lookup returns CDR1 SNHLY and CDR2 FYNNEI. The CDR3 DNA is TGTGCCAGCAGTCCCAAGGGATTGAGTGAGGGCACTGAAGCTTTCTTT. This translates into CASSPKGLSEGTEAFF.

This chain links TRBV29-1 with TRBJ2-1; possibly TRBD1 or TRBD2 for D (5 bases each). CDR1 is SQVTM and CDR2 is ANQGSEA in the germline V gene. V lost 4 bases and J lost 5, with 12 bases in between. CDR3 size: 13 residues. The DNA for the CDR3 is TGCAGCGTTGGCCCCGAGGGGAACAATGAGCAGTTCTTC. It encodes CSVGPEGNNEQFF.